These 2 T cell receptor beta chains originate from one sample sequenced in a study of shared clonotypes between healthy human individuals. Produced via immunoSEQ multiplex PCR; TCRdb's table is partial and in-frame only. The sample has a few million clones; approximately 92% are singletons. Sequences were obtained from naive CD4+ T cells sorted from blood. Regarding subset: CD45RA+ positively selected. Receptor source: a man between 18 and 35 years old in good health.

The CDR3: CASSPVRELGAKNIQYF. Here the CDR3 DNA reads TGTGCCAGCAGCCCGGTCCGAGAATTGGGGGCCAAAAACATTCAGTACTTC. The chain uses TRBV5-6 and TRBJ2-4; D is ambiguous. The CDR3 is 17 amino acids. V lost 4 bases, J lost 1 base, and 18 bases lay in between. Germline CDR1 and CDR2: SGHDT and YYEEEE.

This chain uses TRBV7-2 with TRBJ1-4, with D possibly TRBD1 on 6 matching bases. CDR1 SGHTA and CDR2 FQGNSA come from the germline V gene. This CDR3 has 17 residues. Trimming shortened V by 0 bases and J by 8 bases, and 19 bases separated the two germline ends. In DNA, the CDR3 is TGTGCCAGCAGCTTAGCCGCATATGGGGGGCTGAACGAAAAACTGTTTTTT. Protein sequence: CASSLAAYGGLNEKLFF.